The present T cell receptor beta chain was sequenced within a study of cytomegalovirus exposure and HLA in healthy donors. About the study: Early released data comprised tens of millions of unique TCRs from HLA-typed donors.

This CDR3 is 16 amino acids long. The germline V gene encodes CDR1 LGHNA and CDR2 YNFKEQ. V gave up 0 bases and J gave up 9 bases, with 18 bases separating them. Primers: 60 Vbeta forward and 13 Jbeta reverse. TCRdb's table, derived via immunoSEQ multiplex PCR, lists solely in-frame clones and lacks some. The sample yields 90,000 to 120,000 clones, 74% seen once. The rearrangement uses TRBV4-2 and TRBJ2-1, with D maybe TRBD1 (5 bases). Sample: PBMCs. The clonotype was recovered from a woman aged 40 to 50 in good health and CMV-seropositive. CDR3 loop: CASSQEGAGRKSEQFF. The CDR3 coding sequence is TGTGCCAGCAGCCAAGAAGGGGCCGGCAGAAAAAGTGAGCAGTTCTTC.